This is a list of T cell receptor beta chains from one sample in a study of blood T cell repertoires in COVID-19. Clones were read by immunoSEQ multiplex PCR, and TCRdb kept only the in-frame ones, dropping some. The repertoire has some 54,000 clones, approximately 91% of them found once; the top ten carry around 2.3%. The sample taken for sequencing was peripheral blood. These receptors came from a man in his 60s with acute or convalescent COVID-19. CDR3s include the opening cysteine and the closing phenylalanine or tryptophan. Each record gives: clone size, D gene, V gene, J gene, CDR3 DNA, CDR3 protein. A D gene is named only where the DNA matches it firmly. Clone sizes are given selectively: once, few, many, or a class where the clone is expanded.

.	TRBD1	TRBV9	TRBJ1-2	TGTGCCAGCAGTCTGACAGGGGGCAATGGCTACACCTTC	CASSLTGGNGYTF
.	.	TRBV11-3	TRBJ1-2	TGTGCCAGCAGCATCCGGGACACTCCTGACTATGGCTACACCTTC	CASSIRDTPDYGYTF
.	.	TRBV6-2/TRBV6-3	TRBJ2-2	TGTGCCAGCAGTTACTCATCGGGAGCGGTTTCCGGGGAGCTGTTTTTT	CASSYSSGAVSGELFF
.	.	TRBV28	TRBJ1-2	TGTGCCAGCCAAAGACAGGCCCACTATGGCTACACCTTC	CASQRQAHYGYTF
few	TRBD1	TRBV4-2	TRBJ1-1	TGTGCCAGCAGCCGACAGGGGGGGACTGAAGCTTTCTTT	CASSRQGGTEAFF
.	TRBD1	TRBV5-1	TRBJ1-6	TGCGCCAGCAGCACGACAGGGGGTAATTCACCCCTCCACTTT	CASSTTGGNSPLHF
.	TRBD1	TRBV24-1	TRBJ1-4	TGTGCCACACAGGGGTCTAATGAAAAACTGTTTTTT	CATQGSNEKLFF
.	TRBD2	TRBV4-2	TRBJ2-7	TGTGCCAGCAGCCAAGAGGAAGCGGGGAGGAGGGAGCAGTACTTC	CASSQEEAGRREQYF
.	TRBD1	TRBV11-3	TRBJ2-2	TGTGCCAGCAGCTCAGACCCGTGGACAGGGTACACCGGGGAGCTGTTTTTT	CASSSDPWTGYTGELFF
few	TRBD1	TRBV5-5	TRBJ1-5	TGTGCCAGCAGCTTGGTAGGTACAGGGGGTAACAATCAGCCCCAGCATTTT	CASSLVGTGGNNQPQHF
.	.	TRBV7-9	TRBJ1-5	TGTGCCAGCAGCCTAAGCGGGGCGACCAATCAGCCCCAGCATTTT	CASSLSGATNQPQHF
.	TRBD2	TRBV24-1	TRBJ2-2	TGTGCCACCAGTGCCACGGGACTAGCGGGAGGGCCAGGCGGGGAGCTGTTTTTT	CATSATGLAGGPGGELFF
.	TRBD1	TRBV30	TRBJ2-1	TGTGCCTGGAGGACCGGGACAGGGTTCGATGAGCAGTTCTTC	CAWRTGTGFDEQFF
.	TRBD1	TRBV18	TRBJ1-2	TGTGCCAGCTCACCAGGAGTGCGACAGGGTTTTGGGTATGGCTACACCTTC	CASSPGVRQGFGYGYTF
.	.	TRBV5-1	TRBJ2-5	TGCGCCAGCAGCTTGGAATCTATATACCAAGAGACCCAGTACTTC	CASSLESIYQETQYF
.	.	TRBV5-1	TRBJ2-1	TGCGCCAGTGAACCGGGAAATCCGTACAATGAGCAGTTCTTC	CASEPGNPYNEQFF
.	.	TRBV19	TRBJ2-3	TGTGCCAGTAGTAGTAGGGGGTACGAGACGCAGTATTTT	CASSSRGYETQYF
.	TRBD1	TRBV7-9	TRBJ2-6	TGTGCCTGGACGGCCAGGGGGAGCTCTGGGGCCAACGTCCTGACTTTC	CAWTARGSSGANVLTF
.	.	TRBV7-2	TRBJ2-7	TGTGCCAGCAGCAGCGGGTGGTACGAGCAGTACTTC	CASSSGWYEQYF
.	TRBD1	TRBV15	TRBJ2-7	TGTGCCACCAGCAGAGATCAGGGGGCTTGGGACGAGCAGTACTTC	CATSRDQGAWDEQYF
.	.	TRBV19	TRBJ1-6	TGTGCCAGTAGTATCGTCGGAGGGGATGGCTCCTATAATTCACCCCTCCACTTT	CASSIVGGDGSYNSPLHF
once	.	TRBV18	TRBJ2-2	TGTGCCAGCTCACCGGGGGCGGAACCCCGGATCGGGGAGCTGTTTTTT	CASSPGAEPRIGELFF
.	.	TRBV28	TRBJ1-2	TGTGCCAGCAGTTTATGGCAGGGCTATGGCTACACCTTC	CASSLWQGYGYTF
.	.	TRBV27	TRBJ1-6	TGTGCCAGCAGTTTATCTTCTCCATGGACGGGGGGAAATTCACCCCTCCACTTT	CASSLSSPWTGGNSPLHF
.	TRBD1	TRBV24-1	TRBJ1-1	TGTGCCACCAGTCCCGGGACAGGGGGCTACGCTGAAGCTTTCTTT	CATSPGTGGYAEAFF
.	TRBD1	TRBV11-2	TRBJ2-2	TGTGCCAGCAGCTTAGGAGGGGGCAGCGCCGGGGAGCTGTTTTTT	CASSLGGGSAGELFF
.	TRBD1	TRBV19	TRBJ1-1	TGTGCCAGTAGTTGGCCCGGGACAGGGGGATGGAGTGGGACTGAAGCTTTCTTT	CASSWPGTGGWSGTEAFF
.	.	TRBV28	TRBJ1-6	TGTGCCAGCAGTTTATTACGGGAGAATTCACCCCTCCACTTT	CASSLLRENSPLHF
.	TRBD1	TRBV6-5	TRBJ1-2	TGTGCCAGCAGCGGGGACAGAGCCCGGGGCTACACCTTC	CASSGDRARGYTF
once	TRBD2	TRBV6-2/TRBV6-3	TRBJ2-5	TGTGCCAGCAGTTACTCGCCCCGGGGAGCGGGACCAGAGACCCAGTACTTC	CASSYSPRGAGPETQYF
.	.	TRBV11-2	TRBJ2-7	TGTGCCAGCAGCTTAGATTCCGGGTCAAACTCCTACGAGCAGTACTTC	CASSLDSGSNSYEQYF
once	TRBD2	TRBV11-2	TRBJ2-1	TGTGCCAGCAGCTTAGCGGGACTACAAAACAATGAGCAGTTCTTC	CASSLAGLQNNEQFF
.	.	TRBV10-3	TRBJ1-3	TGTGCCATCAGTGAGTCTCCGACAGGATCTGGAAACACCATATATTTT	CAISESPTGSGNTIYF
.	TRBD1	TRBV5-6	TRBJ1-2	TGTGCCAGCAGCTCACAGGGGGCTTACGGCTACACCTTC	CASSSQGAYGYTF
.	TRBD2	TRBV3-1/TRBV3-2	TRBJ2-7	TGTGCCAGCAGCCACCTAGCGGTCCCCGGAGAGCAGTACTTC	CASSHLAVPGEQYF
.	.	TRBV29-1	TRBJ2-6	TGCAGCGTTGTTCAGGGGACCGGGGCCAACGTCCTGACTTTC	CSVVQGTGANVLTF
.	TRBD2	TRBV28	TRBJ2-5	TGTGCCAGCAGTCCTCTACTAGCGGGAGTCTACCAAGAGACCCAGTACTTC	CASSPLLAGVYQETQYF
.	TRBD1	TRBV28	TRBJ2-7	TGTGCCAGCAGTACCCAGGGGGCCCCTTACGAGCAGTACTTC	CASSTQGAPYEQYF
.	TRBD1	TRBV4-2	TRBJ1-3	TGTGCCAGCAGCCAATTGACAGGGCCAGGAAACACCATATATTTT	CASSQLTGPGNTIYF
once	.	TRBV18	TRBJ2-2	TGTGCCAGCTCACTATCGGGACTCATGAACACCGGGGAGCTGTTTTTT	CASSLSGLMNTGELFF
once	TRBD1	TRBV30	TRBJ1-2	TGTGCCTGGAGCGGTGACAGGGGCCATGGCTACACCTTC	CAWSGDRGHGYTF
.	TRBD2	TRBV18	TRBJ2-1	TGTGCCAGCTCGGCACTAGCGGGCAGTAACAATGAGCAGTTCTTC	CASSALAGSNNEQFF
.	.	TRBV7-2	TRBJ2-5	TGTGCCAGCACCCCTCCGCCGGGACAAGAGACCCAGTACTTC	CASTPPPGQETQYF
.	.	TRBV3-1/TRBV3-2	TRBJ1-3	TGTGCCAGCAGCCCGGTGGTGGGAGCAAACACCATATATTTT	CASSPVVGANTIYF
.	TRBD2	TRBV14	TRBJ2-7	TGTGCCAGCAGCCAATTGACTAGCGGCGAATCCTACGAGCAGTACTTC	CASSQLTSGESYEQYF
.	.	TRBV6-5	TRBJ1-5	TGTGCCAGCAGTCCAACTAGAAATCAGCCCCAGCATTTT	CASSPTRNQPQHF
.	TRBD2	TRBV7-2	TRBJ2-7	TGTGCCAGCAGCCGCGCTGGGGGGGGGTTCTACGAGCAGTACTTC	CASSRAGGGFYEQYF
.	.	TRBV14	TRBJ1-1	TGTGCCAGCAGCGGAGGGCGGAACACTGAAGCTTTCTTT	CASSGGRNTEAFF